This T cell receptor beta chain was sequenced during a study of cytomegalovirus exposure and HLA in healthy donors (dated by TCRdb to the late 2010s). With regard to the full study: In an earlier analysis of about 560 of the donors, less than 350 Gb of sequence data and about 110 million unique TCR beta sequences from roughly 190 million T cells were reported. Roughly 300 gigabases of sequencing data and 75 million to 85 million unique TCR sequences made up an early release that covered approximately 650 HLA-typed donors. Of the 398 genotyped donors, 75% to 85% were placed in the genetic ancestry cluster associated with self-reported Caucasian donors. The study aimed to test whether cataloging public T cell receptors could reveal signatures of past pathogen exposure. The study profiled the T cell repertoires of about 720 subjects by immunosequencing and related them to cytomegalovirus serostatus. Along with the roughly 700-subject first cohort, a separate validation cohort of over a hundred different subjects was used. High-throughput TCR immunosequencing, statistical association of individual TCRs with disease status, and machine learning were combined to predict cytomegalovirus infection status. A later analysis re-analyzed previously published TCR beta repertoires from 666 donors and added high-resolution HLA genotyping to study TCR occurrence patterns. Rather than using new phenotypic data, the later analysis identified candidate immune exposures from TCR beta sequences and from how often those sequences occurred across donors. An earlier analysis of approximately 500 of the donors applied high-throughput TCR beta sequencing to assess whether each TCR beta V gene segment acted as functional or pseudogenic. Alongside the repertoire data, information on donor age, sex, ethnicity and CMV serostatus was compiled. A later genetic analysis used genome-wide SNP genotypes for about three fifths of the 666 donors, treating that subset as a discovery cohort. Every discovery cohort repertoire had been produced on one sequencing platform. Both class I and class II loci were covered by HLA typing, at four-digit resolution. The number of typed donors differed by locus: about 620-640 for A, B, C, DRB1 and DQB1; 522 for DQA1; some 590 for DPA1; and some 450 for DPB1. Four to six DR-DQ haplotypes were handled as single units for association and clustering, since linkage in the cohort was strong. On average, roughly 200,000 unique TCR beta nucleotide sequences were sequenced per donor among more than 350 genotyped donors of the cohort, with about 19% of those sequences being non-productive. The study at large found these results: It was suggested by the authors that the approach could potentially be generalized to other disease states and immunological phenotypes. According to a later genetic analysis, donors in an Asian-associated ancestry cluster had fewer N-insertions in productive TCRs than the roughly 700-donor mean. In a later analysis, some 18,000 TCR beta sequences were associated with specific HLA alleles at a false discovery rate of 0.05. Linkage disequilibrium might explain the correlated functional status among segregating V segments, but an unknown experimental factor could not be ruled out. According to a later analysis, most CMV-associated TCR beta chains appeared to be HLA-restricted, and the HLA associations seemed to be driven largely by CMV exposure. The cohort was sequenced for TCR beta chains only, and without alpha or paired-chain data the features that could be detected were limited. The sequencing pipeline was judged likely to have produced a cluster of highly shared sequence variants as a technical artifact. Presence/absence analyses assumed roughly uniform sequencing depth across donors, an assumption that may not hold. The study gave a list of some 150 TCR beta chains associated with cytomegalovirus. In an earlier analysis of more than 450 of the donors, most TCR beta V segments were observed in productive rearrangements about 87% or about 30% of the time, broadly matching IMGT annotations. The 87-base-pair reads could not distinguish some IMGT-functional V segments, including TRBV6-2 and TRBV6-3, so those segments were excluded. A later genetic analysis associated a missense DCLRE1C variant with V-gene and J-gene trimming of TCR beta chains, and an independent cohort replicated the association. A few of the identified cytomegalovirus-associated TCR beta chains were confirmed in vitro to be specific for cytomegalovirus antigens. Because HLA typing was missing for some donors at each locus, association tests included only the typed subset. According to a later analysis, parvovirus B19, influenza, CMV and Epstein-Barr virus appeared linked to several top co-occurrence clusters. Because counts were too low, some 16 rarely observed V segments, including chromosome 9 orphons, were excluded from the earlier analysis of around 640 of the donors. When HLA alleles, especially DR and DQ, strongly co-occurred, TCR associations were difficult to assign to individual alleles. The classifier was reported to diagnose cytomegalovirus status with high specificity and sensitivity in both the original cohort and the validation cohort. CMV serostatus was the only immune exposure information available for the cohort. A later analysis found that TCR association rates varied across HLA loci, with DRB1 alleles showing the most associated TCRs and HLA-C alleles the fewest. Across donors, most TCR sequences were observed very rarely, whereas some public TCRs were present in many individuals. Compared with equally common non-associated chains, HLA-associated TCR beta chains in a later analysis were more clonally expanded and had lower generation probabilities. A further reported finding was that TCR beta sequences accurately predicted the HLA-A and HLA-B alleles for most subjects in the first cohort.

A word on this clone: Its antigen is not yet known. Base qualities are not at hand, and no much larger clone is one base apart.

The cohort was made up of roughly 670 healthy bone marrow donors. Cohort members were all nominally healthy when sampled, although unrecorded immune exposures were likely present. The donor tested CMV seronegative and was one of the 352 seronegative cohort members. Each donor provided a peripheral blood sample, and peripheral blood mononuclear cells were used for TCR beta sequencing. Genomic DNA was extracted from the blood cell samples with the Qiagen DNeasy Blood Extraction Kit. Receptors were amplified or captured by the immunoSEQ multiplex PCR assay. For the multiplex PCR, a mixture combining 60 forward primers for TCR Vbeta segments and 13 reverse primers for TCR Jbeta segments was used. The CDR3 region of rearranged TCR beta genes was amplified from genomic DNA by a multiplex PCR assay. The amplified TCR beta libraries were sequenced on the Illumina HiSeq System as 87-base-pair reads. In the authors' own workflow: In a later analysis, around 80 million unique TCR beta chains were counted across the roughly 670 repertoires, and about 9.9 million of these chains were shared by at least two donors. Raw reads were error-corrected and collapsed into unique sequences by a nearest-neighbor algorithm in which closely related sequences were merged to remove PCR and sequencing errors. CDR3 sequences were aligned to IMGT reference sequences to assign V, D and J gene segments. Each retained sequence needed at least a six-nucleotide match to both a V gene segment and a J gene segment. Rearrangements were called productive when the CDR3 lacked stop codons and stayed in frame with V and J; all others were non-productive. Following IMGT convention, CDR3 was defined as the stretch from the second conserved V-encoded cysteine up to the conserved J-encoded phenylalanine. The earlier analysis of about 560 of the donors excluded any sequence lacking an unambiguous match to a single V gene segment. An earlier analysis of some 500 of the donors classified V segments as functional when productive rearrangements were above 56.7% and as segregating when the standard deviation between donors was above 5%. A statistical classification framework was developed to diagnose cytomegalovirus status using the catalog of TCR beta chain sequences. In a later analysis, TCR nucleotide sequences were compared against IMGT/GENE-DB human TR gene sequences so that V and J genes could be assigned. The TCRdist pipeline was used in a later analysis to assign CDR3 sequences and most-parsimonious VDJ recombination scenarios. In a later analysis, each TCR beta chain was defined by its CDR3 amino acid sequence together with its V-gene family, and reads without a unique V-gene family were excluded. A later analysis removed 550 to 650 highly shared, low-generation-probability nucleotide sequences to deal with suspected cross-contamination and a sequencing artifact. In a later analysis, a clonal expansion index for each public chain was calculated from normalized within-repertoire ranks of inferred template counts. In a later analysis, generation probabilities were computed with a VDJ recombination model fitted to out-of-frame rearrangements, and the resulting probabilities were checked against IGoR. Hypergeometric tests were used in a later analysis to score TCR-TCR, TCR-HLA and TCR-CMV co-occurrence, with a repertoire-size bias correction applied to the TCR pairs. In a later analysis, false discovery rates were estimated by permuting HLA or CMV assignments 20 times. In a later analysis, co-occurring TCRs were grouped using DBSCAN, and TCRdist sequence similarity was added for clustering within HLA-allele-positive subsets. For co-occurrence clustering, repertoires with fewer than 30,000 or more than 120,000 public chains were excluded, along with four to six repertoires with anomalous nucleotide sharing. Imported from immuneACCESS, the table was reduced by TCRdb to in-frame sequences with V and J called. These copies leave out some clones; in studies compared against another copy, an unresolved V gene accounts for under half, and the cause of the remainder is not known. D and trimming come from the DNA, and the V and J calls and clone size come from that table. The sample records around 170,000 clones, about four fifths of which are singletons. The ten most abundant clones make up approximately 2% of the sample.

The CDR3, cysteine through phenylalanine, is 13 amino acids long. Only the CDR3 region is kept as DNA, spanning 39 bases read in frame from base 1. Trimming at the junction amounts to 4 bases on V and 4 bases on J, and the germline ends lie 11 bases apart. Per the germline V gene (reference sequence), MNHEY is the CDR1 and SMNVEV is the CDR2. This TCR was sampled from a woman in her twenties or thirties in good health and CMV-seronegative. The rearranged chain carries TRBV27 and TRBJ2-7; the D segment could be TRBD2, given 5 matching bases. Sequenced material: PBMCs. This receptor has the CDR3 CASSYRAGYEQYF. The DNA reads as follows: TGTGCCAGCAGTTACCGGGCGGGTTACGAGCAGTACTTC.